The rows below give T cell receptor beta chains drawn from one sample of a study of tumor-infiltrating lymphocytes in localized non-small cell lung cancer. Profiled with immunoSEQ multiplex PCR; TCRdb holds only in-frame clones, not every one. Of about 16,000 clones listed, more than 60% were seen once; the top ten hold 6.5%. The sample consisted of lung tumor tissue. These receptors all come from a human donor with non-small cell lung cancer. CDR3s include the opening cysteine and the closing phenylalanine or tryptophan. D genes are given only for firm matches. Some rows have no size entry. The others give once, few or many, or a class for an expanded clone.

size,V,J,D,CDR3,DNA
few,TRBV10-3,TRBJ2-2,.,CAINRDNAGELFF,TGTGCCATCAACAGGGACAATGCCGGGGAGCTGTTTTTT
.,TRBV5-1,TRBJ2-5,.,CASRGDLETQYF,TGCGCCAGCAGAGGAGACTTGGAGACCCAGTACTTC
.,TRBV6-5,TRBJ1-1,TRBD1,CASSYGSTGRTEAFF,TGTGCCAGCAGTTACGGTTCGACAGGGCGGACTGAAGCTTTCTTT
once,TRBV4-2,TRBJ2-2,.,CASSHDSGTNTGELFF,TGTGCCAGCAGCCATGATAGCGGTACGAACACCGGGGAGCTGTTTTTT
few,TRBV29-1,TRBJ1-1,.,CSVEAIKTEAFF,TGCAGCGTTGAAGCGATCAAGACGGAGGCTTTCTTT
.,TRBV4-3,TRBJ2-3,.,CASSQDPGNTQYF,TGCGCCAGCAGCCAAGATCCGGGCAATACGCAGTATTTT
medium-sized,TRBV7-8,TRBJ2-7,.,CASSLGDEQYF,TGTGCCAGCAGCTTAGGCGACGAGCAGTACTTC
few,TRBV7-2,TRBJ2-7,TRBD1,CASSFQGAFNEQYF,TGTGCCAGCAGCTTTCAGGGGGCTTTCAACGAGCAGTACTTC
.,TRBV10-1,TRBJ2-7,.,CASSESPGTLQYF,TGCGCCAGCAGTGAGTCTCCGGGCACGTTGCAGTACTTC
.,TRBV5-4,TRBJ2-6,.,CASSLFLSSGANVLTF,TGTGCCAGCAGCTTATTCCTTAGCTCTGGGGCCAACGTCCTGACTTTC
.,TRBV4-1,TRBJ2-4,.,CASSQDQEAKNIQYF,TGCGCCAGCAGCCAAGATCAGGAGGCCAAAAACATTCAGTACTTC
.,TRBV19,TRBJ1-4,.,CASSVSGLGKEKLFF,TGTGCCAGTAGTGTAAGCGGACTCGGCAAGGAAAAACTGTTTTTT
few,TRBV4-1,TRBJ1-1,TRBD1,CASSQEGGGGEAFF,TGCGCCAGCAGCCAAGAAGGGGGCGGCGGGGAAGCTTTCTTT